The 2 T cell receptor beta chains presented below share a single source sample, sequenced in a study of identical twins. TCRdb used MiXCR to reprocess the 5' RACE reads, holding one entry per CDR3 protein. The data contain some 500,000 distinct CDR3 sequences, 13% to 15% of them singletons. Another study also made use of these data, one on yellow fever vaccine responses in identical twins.

The sequencing input was CD4+ T cells sorted from blood. The receptors come from a woman between 18 and 29 years old in good health.

This chain joins TRBV4-1 and TRBJ2-4; the match to TRBD2 covers 14 bases. CDR1 and CDR2 (germline): MGHRA, YSYEKL. The CDR3 runs to 15 residues. Trimming at V came to 3 bases and at J to 8 bases, leaving 3 bases not matched to a gene. The CDR3 coding sequence is TGCGCCAGCAGCCAGACTAGCGGGGGGGCTTACATTCAGTACTTC. It translates to CASSQTSGGAYIQYF.

This sequence joins TRBV12-3 or TRBV12-4 and TRBJ1-2; D is uncertain. CDR3 length: 12 amino acids. The V end was cut by 5 bases, the J end by 3 bases, with 7 bases between. CDR3 protein: CASSRRDYGYTF. The CDR3 bases are TGTGCCAGCAGTCGGAGGGACTATGGCTACACCTTC.